The 3 T cell receptor beta chains given below trace back to one sample, sequenced in a study of response to subunit inactivated influenza vaccine. TCRdb ran MiXCR on the RT-PCR reads and lists one entry per CDR3 protein. Counted here are just under 550,000 distinct CDR3 sequences, roughly 25% occurring once; the ten biggest clones make up around 2.8%. These same records also appear under a second study, on T cells expressing NK-cell markers. That investigation notes: UMIs accompanied the 5'RACE template switching by which TCR beta cDNA was made.

The sequenced sample was CD4+ T cells sorted from PBMCs, obtained 11 to 12 days after vaccination. These TCRs come from a man aged 45-65 years who received an inactivated influenza vaccine.

In this sample, this clonotype turned up a few times. V usage is TRBV6-1 and J usage is TRBJ1-5; 7 nucleotides match TRBD1. CDR3 size: 17 residues. V gave up 5 bases and J gave up 0 bases; unmatched junction bases: 10. The V gene's germline CDR1 is MNHNS and CDR2 SASEGT. CDR3 bases: TGTGCCAGCAGTCCCCCAGGGGGGTCGGGTAGCAATCAGCCCCAGCATTTT. Amino acid sequence: CASSPPGGSGSNQPQHF.

The CDR3 reads CSASVSGGGLNEQFF. The CDR3 nucleotides read TGCAGTGCTAGCGTCTCAGGGGGGGGCCTCAATGAGCAGTTCTTC. The chain combines TRBV20-1 with TRBJ2-1; the D gene could be TRBD1 or TRBD2 (7 bases each). The CDR3 extends over 15 amino acids. Between the trimmed V and J ends, which lost 3 bases and 6 bases, there was a span of 18 bases. Germline lookup yields CDR1 DFQATT and CDR2 SNEGSKA (reference sequence).

The genes are TRBV3-1 and TRBJ2-2, with a possible D match to TRBD1 (6 bases). V lost 10 bases and J 3 bases, leaving 15 bases between the germline ends. The germline V gene has CDR1 LGHDT and CDR2 YNNKEL (reference sequence). The CDR3 sequence is 14 residues long. The CDR3 nucleotides read TGTGCCACCAAGGGGGTAGCCGACACCGGGGAGCTGTTTTTT. Protein: CATKGVADTGELFF. The entire variable domain, with the rest obtained from reference TRBV3-1 and TRBJ2-2, is as follows: DTAVSQTPKYLVTQMGNDKSIKCEQNLGHDTMYWYKQDSKKFLKIMFSYNNKELIINETVPNRFSPKSPDKAHLNLHINSLELGDSAVYFCATKGVADTGELFFGEGSRLTVL.